These 21 T cell receptor beta chains came from one sample sequenced in a study of tumor and adjacent non-tumor tissue in lung cancer. The library came from three nested PCR rounds adapted from ARM-PCR protocols. TCRdb called the multiplex PCR reads again in MiXCR, with one record for every CDR3 protein. The sample holds 81,000 or so distinct CDR3 sequences, roughly 76% seen once. The template was RNA from unsorted bulk tissue. The sample consisted of lung tumor tissue. The receptors shown here come from a woman between 50 and 59 years old with non-small cell lung cancer.

On this clonotype: This CDR3 is missing its conserved last phenylalanine or tryptophan, likely due to a read error. This rearrangement joins TRBV29-1 to TRBJ1-1; 7 nucleotides align to TRBD1. The V gene end was trimmed by 7 bases and the J gene end by 5 bases; junction bases not matched to a gene: 10. Looked up from germline, CDR1 is SQVTM and CDR2 is ANQGSEA. The CDR3 is 13 residues long. CDR3 sequence: CSAGEGAGTEAFV. The CDR3 DNA follows: TGCAGCGCTGGGGAGGGGGCAGGAACTGAAGCTTTCGTT.

As for this clonotype: Germline is not matched at one junction end, which may reflect a read error. The V and J genes are TRBV28 and TRBJ2-7, with a tentative D call TRBD1 (6 bases). CDR3 length: 16 amino acids. From germline, CDR1 is MDHEN and CDR2 SYDVKM. This CDR3 is CASSSFRTELSYDQYF. CDR3 DNA: TGTGCCAGTAGTTCGTTCAGGACAGAACTCTCCTACGACCAGTACTTC.

Worth noting for this clonotype: Here the CDR3 omits its conserved ending phenylalanine or tryptophan, so a read error is the likely source. The gene calls are TRBV7-8 and TRBJ2-2; D unresolved. This CDR3 spans 15 amino acids. Germline lookup yields CDR1 SGHVS and CDR2 FQNEAQ. The germline V and J ends were trimmed by 4 bases and 5 bases, with 14 bases remaining between them. CDR3 coding DNA: TGTGCCAGCAGCTCACCGGCAGCGACGACCGGGGAGCTGTTTCTT. Translation: CASSSPAATTGELFL.

A note on this clonotype: It is likely a read error, because the conserved phenylalanine at the end of the CDR3 is missing. The chain has TRBV29-1 and TRBJ1-3; no firm D call. CDR3 size: 13 residues. Germline values: CDR1 SQVTM, CDR2 ANQGSEA. The V and J ends lost 6 bases and 1 base respectively, with 10 bases between them. The CDR3 DNA is TGCAGCGTCTGGACGGAATCTGGAAACACCATATATTAT. Residues: CSVWTESGNTIYY.

As regards this clonotype: This CDR3 fails to terminate in the conserved phenylalanine or tryptophan, so it likely reflects a read error. Because the CDR3's place on the DNA is in doubt, the DNA is left out and the CDR3 is given as listed by TCRdb. CDR3 in amino acids: CASIVGGRNTEAFC. V usage is TRBV7-8 and J usage is TRBJ1-1; the table's TRBD1 call for D was not verified on the DNA. Germline V lookup: CDR1 SGHVS, CDR2 FQNEAQ. Termini included, the CDR3 measures 14 amino acids.

In regard to this clonotype: One end of the junction is discordant with germline, which a read error may explain. The rearrangement joins TRBV6-1 to TRBJ2-3, with D possibly matching TRBD1 (5 bases). Germline V gene data show CDR1 as MNHNS and CDR2 as SASEGT. The CDR3 has 15 residues. The CDR3 sequence is CTSSEWGWLSDTQYF. For the CDR3, the DNA is TGTACCAGCAGTGAATGGGGCTGGCTTTCAGATACGCAGTATTTT.

In the case of this clonotype: This CDR3 fails to terminate in the conserved phenylalanine or tryptophan, so it likely reflects a read error. Because the CDR3's place on the DNA is in doubt, the DNA is left out and the CDR3 is given as listed by TCRdb. The chain links TRBV20-1 to TRBJ2-7; TRBD1, the D gene given by the table, was not confirmed from the DNA. The CDR3 length equals 14 residues, ends included. Per germline, CDR1 DFQATT and CDR2 SNEGSKA (reference sequence). CDR3 loop: CSARAGDRVVRAVL.

A remark on this clonotype: A read error may be the cause here, since a much bigger clone is one base away. V gene TRBV28 combines with J gene TRBJ1-1, with TRBD1 as a possible D gene (6 bases). CDR1 and CDR2 (germline): MDHEN, SYDVKM. This CDR3 spans 16 amino acids. CDR3 sequence (DNA): TGTGCCAGCAGTTTATGGACAGGAGCCATGAACAGTGAAGCTTTCTTT. This translates into CASSLWTGAMNSEAFF.

In regard to this clonotype: One end of the junction is discordant with germline, which a read error may explain. V gene TRBV20-1 combines with J gene TRBJ2-7; 7 bases fit TRBD1. CDR3 length: 14 residues. CDR1 is DFQATT, CDR2 SNEGSKA, per germline (reference sequence). The DNA for the CDR3 is TGCGGTGCTAGTAGTGAGGGGACAGACTACGAGCAGTACTTC. Translated, it gives CGASSEGTDYEQYF.

Points on this clonotype: Sequence at one end of the junction differs from germline and may be a read error. The chain is built from TRBV6-5 and TRBJ1-1; the D gene is possibly TRBD1 (5 bases). The CDR3 runs to 13 residues. Germline lookup yields CDR1 MNHEY and CDR2 SVGAGI. The CDR3 here is CVSRFRQITEAFF. The CDR3 nucleotides are TGTGTCAGCAGATTCCGACAGATCACTGAAGCTTTCTTT.

In regard to this clonotype: The junction departs from germline at one end; a sequencing error may be responsible. V is TRBV12-3 or TRBV12-4 and J is TRBJ2-6; D could derive from TRBD1 or TRBD2 (6 bases each). The CDR3 totals 16 residues. The CDR3 DNA is TGTGCCAGCAGAATGGGGGGCTCCACTGGGGTCAACGTCCTGACTTTC. It translates to CASRMGGSTGVNVLTF.

Of note for this clonotype: At one end, the junction sequence differs from germline, possibly due to a read error. The chain links TRBV6-6 to TRBJ2-1; a weak D match, TRBD2 (5 bases). The CDR3 runs to 16 residues. The germline CDR1 and CDR2 sequences are MNHNY and SVGAGI (reference sequence). CDR3 amino acids: CASSSPSGISTNEEFF. The CDR3 DNA sequence: TGTGCCAGCAGTTCACCCTCCGGGATTAGTACGAATGAGGAGTTCTTC.

Worth noting for this clonotype: As the CDR3 is not closed by the conserved phenylalanine or tryptophan, this likely results from a read error. It is unclear where the CDR3 begins or ends on the DNA, so no DNA is shown, and the CDR3 is as TCRdb lists it. The V and J genes are TRBV20-1 and TRBJ2-6. The germline gives CDR1 DFQATT, CDR2 SNEGSKA (reference sequence). Counting both end residues, the CDR3 totals 16 amino acids. The CDR3: CSARLHIGSGANVLPL.

J is TRBJ1-1 and V is TRBV4-1; D might be TRBD1 (6 bases). Germline V gene data show CDR1 as MGHRA and CDR2 as YSYEKL. This CDR3 comprises 16 residues. V was cut by 2 bases and J by 12 bases, with 25 bases left in between. In DNA, the CDR3 is TGCGCCAGCAGCCAACATCGTTACAGGGCTAACACTGTATCTTTCTTT. Its translation is CASSQHRYRANTVSFF.

V usage is TRBV11-2 and J usage is TRBJ1-2, with TRBD1 identical over 8 bases. This CDR3 comprises 17 residues. Germline assignment: CDR1 SGHAT and CDR2 FQNNGV. V shed 3 bases and J 4 bases; nucleotides not matched to a gene: 13. In DNA, the CDR3 is TGTGCCAGCAGCTTCGTGGTCCACGACAGGGGCCTCTATGGCTACACCTTC. It yields the protein CASSFVVHDRGLYGYTF.

Concerning this clonotype itself: Its ends do not fully match the called genes, so a read error is possible. The chain couples TRBV11-1 to TRBJ2-3; D might be TRBD2 (5 bases). CDR3 length equals 16 residues. The V gene's germline CDR1 is SGHAT and CDR2 FQDESV (reference sequence). CDR3 sequence (DNA): TGTGCCATCAGCTTAGAGGGTCGTGGTGGCACACATACGCAATATTTT. It codes for CAISLEGRGGTHTQYF.

Concerning this clonotype itself: This CDR3 is missing its conserved last phenylalanine or tryptophan, likely due to a read error. V is TRBV6-1 and J is TRBJ2-7; D gene ambiguous. Germline CDR1 MNHNS, CDR2 SASEGT. The length of the CDR3 is 12 residues. Written as DNA, the CDR3 is TGTACCAGCAGCGACCCCGCGTCCGAGCAGTACCTC. It encodes CTSSDPASEQYL.

In the case of this clonotype: At one boundary the junction diverges from the germline segment, which might be a read error. The chain has TRBV6-1 and TRBJ1-2, with D perhaps matching TRBD1 (6 bases). The CDR3 has 13 residues. Germline CDR1 MNHNS, CDR2 SASEGT. This chain's CDR3 is CVSSLDSGLGYTF. The CDR3 DNA follows: TGTGTCAGCAGCCTGGACAGCGGTCTTGGCTACACCTTC.

Concerning this clonotype: A read error may account for a junction end that differs from germline. This rearrangement joins TRBV11-2 to TRBJ2-1, with a weak D call TRBD2 (5 bases). Germline lookup yields CDR1 SGHAT and CDR2 FQNNGV. CDR3 length: 15 residues. CDR3 residues: CASSLEPSSYNEQIF. DNA for the CDR3: TGTGCCAGCAGTTTAGAACCTAGCTCCTATAATGAGCAGATCTTC.

There are a few counts of this clonotype. This chain uses TRBV11-2 with TRBJ2-5; the D gene is possibly TRBD2 (5 bases). Germline assignment: CDR1 SGHAT and CDR2 FQNNGV. The V gene lost 6 bases and the J gene lost 3 bases, with 11 bases spanning the gap. The CDR3 is made up of 13 amino acids. DNA of the CDR3: TGTGCCAGCAGGGTCGGGGTTAAAGAGACCCAGTACTTC. It encodes CASRVGVKETQYF.

The rearrangement links TRBV30 to TRBJ2-2; unclear D gene. There are 13 residues in the CDR3. Germline V gene lookup returns CDR1 GTSNPN and CDR2 SVGIG (reference sequence). This chain's CDR3 is CAVLVRNTGELFF. The DNA for the CDR3 is TGTGCTGTCCTTGTCAGAAACACCGGGGAGCTGTTTTTT.